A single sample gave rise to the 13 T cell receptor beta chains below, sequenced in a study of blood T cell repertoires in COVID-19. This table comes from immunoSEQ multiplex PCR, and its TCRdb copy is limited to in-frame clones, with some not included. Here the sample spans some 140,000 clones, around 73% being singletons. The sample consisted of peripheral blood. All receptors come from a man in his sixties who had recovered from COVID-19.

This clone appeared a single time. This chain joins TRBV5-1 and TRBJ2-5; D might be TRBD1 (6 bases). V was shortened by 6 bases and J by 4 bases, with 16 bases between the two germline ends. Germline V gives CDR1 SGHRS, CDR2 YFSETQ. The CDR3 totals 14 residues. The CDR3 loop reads CASTFRAGAETQYF. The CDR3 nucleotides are TGCGCCAGCACCTTCAGGGCAGGGGCAGAGACCCAGTACTTC.

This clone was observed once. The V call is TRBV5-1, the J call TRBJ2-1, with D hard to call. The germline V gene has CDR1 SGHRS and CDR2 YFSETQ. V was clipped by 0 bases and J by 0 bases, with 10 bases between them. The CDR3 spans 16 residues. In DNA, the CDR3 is TGCGCCAGCAGCTTGGGCCAGGCGACCTCCTACAATGAGCAGTTCTTC. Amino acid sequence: CASSLGQATSYNEQFF. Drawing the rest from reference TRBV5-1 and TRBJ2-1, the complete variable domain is KAGVTQTPRYLIKTRGQQVTLSCSPISGHRSVSWYQQTPGQGLQFLFEYFSETQRNKGNFPGRFSGRQFSNSRSEMNVSTLELGDSALYLCASSLGQATSYNEQFFGPGTRLTVL.

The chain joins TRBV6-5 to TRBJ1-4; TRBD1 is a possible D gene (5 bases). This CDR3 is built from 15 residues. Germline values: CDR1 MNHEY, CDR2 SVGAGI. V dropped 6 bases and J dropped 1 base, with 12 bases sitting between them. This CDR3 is CASRSWGQTNEKLFF. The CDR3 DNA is TGTGCCAGCAGATCCTGGGGCCAAACTAATGAAAAACTGTTTTTT.

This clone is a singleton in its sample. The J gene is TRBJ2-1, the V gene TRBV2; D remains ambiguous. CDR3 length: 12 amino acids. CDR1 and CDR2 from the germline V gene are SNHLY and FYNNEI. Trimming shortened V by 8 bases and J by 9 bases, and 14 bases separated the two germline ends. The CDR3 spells CASGGNSIEQFF. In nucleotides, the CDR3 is TGTGCCAGCGGTGGAAATAGCATTGAGCAGTTCTTC. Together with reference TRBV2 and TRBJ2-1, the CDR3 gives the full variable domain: EPEVTQTPSHQVTQMGQEVILRCVPISNHLYFYWYRQILGQKVEFLVSFYNNEISEKSEIFDDQFSVERPDGSNFTLKIRSTKLEDSAMYFCASGGNSIEQFFGPGTRLTVL.

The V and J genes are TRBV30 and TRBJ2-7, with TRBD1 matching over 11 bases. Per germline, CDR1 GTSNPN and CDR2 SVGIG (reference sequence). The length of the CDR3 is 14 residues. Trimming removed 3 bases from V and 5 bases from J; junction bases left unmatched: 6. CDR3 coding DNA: TGTGCCTGGAGCGGGACAGGGGGAATCCACGAGCAGTACTTC. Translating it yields CAWSGTGGIHEQYF. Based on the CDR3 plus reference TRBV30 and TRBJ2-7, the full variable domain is SQTIHQWPATLVQPVGSPLSLECTVEGTSNPNLYWYRQAAGRGLQLLFYSVGIGQISSEVPQNLSASRPQDRQFILSSKKLLLSDSGFYLCAWSGTGGIHEQYFGPGTRLTVT.

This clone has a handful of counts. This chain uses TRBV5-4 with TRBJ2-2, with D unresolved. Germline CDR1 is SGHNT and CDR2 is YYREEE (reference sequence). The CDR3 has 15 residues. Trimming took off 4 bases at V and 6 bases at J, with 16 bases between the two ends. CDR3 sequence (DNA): TGTGCCAGCAGCAAGTCCTACGGGTTACCCGGGGAGCTGTTTTTT. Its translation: CASSKSYGLPGELFF.

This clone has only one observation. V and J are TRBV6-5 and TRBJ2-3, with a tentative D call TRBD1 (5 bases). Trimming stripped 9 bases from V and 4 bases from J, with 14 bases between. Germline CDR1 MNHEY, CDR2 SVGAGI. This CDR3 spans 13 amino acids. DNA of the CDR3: TGTGCCAGTTCCAGGGAAGAGGCAGATACGCAGTATTTT. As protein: CASSREEADTQYF.

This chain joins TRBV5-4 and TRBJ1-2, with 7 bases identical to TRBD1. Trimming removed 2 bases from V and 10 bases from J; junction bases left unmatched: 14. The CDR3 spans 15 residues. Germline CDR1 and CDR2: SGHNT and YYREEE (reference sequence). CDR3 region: CASSLKGLGGVTYTF. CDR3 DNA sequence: TGTGCCAGCAGCTTAAAAGGCTTAGGGGGCGTAACCTACACCTTC.

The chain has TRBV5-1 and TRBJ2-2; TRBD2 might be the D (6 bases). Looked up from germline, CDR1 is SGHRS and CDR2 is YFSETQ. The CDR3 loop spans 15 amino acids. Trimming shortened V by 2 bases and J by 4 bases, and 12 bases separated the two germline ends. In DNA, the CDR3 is TGCGCCAGCAGCTTCTCGATGGGGGGCACCGGGGAGCTGTTTTTT. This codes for CASSFSMGGTGELFF.

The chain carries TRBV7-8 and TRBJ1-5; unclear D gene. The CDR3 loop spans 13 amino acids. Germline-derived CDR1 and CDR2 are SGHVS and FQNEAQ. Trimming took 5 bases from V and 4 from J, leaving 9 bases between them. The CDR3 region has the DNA TGTGCCAGCAGCGTCACTCTTAATCAGCCCCAGCATTTT. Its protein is CASSVTLNQPQHF.

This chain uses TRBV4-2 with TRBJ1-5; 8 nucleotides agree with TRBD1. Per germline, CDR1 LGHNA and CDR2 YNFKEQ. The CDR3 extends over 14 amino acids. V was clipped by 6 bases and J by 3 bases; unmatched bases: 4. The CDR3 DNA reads TGTGCCAGCAGTTACAGGGGGTCCAATCAGCCCCAGCATTTT. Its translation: CASSYRGSNQPQHF.

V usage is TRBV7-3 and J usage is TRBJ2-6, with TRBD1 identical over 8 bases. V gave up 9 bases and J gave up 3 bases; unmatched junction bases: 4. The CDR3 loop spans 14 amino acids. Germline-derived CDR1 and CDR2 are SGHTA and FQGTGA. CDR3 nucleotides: TGTGCCAGTGACAGGGGTGGTGGGGCCAACGTCCTGACTTTC. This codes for CASDRGGGANVLTF. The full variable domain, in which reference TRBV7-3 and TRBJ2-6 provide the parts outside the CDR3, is GAGVSQTPSNKVTEKGKYVELRCDPISGHTALYWYRQSLGQGPEFLIYFQGTGAADDSGLPNDRFFAVRPEGSVSTLKIQRTERGDSAVYLCASDRGGGANVLTFGAGSRLTVL.

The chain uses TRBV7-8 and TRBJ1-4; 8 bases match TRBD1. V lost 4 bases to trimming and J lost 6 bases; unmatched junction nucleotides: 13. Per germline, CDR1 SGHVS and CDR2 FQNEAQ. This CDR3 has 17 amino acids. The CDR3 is CASSSQGGTLPYEKLFF. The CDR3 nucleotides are TGTGCCAGCAGCTCACAGGGGGGCACTTTGCCGTATGAAAAACTGTTTTTT. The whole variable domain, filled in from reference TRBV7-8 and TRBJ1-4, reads GAGVSQSPRYKVAKRGQDVALRCDPISGHVSLFWYQQALGQGPEFLTYFQNEAQLDKSGLPSDRFFAERPEGSVSTLKIQRTQQEDSAVYLCASSSQGGTLPYEKLFFGSGTQLSVL.